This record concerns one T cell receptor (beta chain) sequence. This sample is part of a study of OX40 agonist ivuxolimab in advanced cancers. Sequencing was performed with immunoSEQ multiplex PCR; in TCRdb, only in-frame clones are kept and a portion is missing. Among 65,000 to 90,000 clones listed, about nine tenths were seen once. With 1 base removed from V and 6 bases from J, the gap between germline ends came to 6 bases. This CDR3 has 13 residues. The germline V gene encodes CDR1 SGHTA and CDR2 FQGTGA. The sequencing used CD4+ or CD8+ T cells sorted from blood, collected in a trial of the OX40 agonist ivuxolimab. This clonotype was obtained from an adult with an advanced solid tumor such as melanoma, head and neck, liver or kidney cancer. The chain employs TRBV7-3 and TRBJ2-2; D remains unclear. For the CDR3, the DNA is TGTGCCAGCAGCTTAATAGCTTCCGGGGAGCTGTTTTTT. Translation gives CASSLIASGELFF.